The rows below give T cell receptor beta chains drawn from one sample of a study of T-cell reconstitution after alpha-beta-depleted transplantation in children. TCRdb re-analysed the PCR reads in MiXCR, keeping a single row per CDR3 protein. The sample lists some 500,000 distinct CDR3 sequences; over 25% were seen once. The starting material was PBMCs from the stem cell graft donor, obtained from the stem cell graft. The receptor source for this set is a human donor who donated a stem cell graft to a child with aplastic anemia. CDR3s include the opening cysteine and the closing phenylalanine or tryptophan. Each record gives: clone size, V gene, CDR3 length, J gene, D gene, CDR3 DNA, CDR3 protein. D genes are given only for firm matches. For some rows the clone size is stated as once, few or many, or as a class when expanded; others skip it.

>-|TRBV5-6|14|TRBJ1-2|-
TGTGCCAGCAGCTTGGCAGGGGAGTCCTATGGCTACACCTTC
CASSLAGESYGYTF
>-|TRBV28|14|TRBJ2-5|-
TGTGCCAGCAGTCACCGGGACAACCAAGAGACCCAGTACTTC
CASSHRDNQETQYF
>-|TRBV20-1|15|TRBJ2-5|TRBD2
TGCAGTGCTAGAGATGGGCGGGAGGGCCTACAGACCCAGTACTTC
CSARDGREGLQTQYF
>-|TRBV2|14|TRBJ2-6|-
TGTGCCAGCAGTGTAACAACCGGGGCCAACGTCCTGACTTTC
CASSVTTGANVLTF
>-|TRBV7-6|16|TRBJ1-2|-
TGTGCCAGCAGCCCCATGTGGTTGGGGGGCGAGTATGGCTACACCTTC
CASSPMWLGGEYGYTF
>once|TRBV30|16|TRBJ2-7|TRBD2
TGTGCCTGGAGTCTCCCTCGGACTAGCGGGAGCCACGAGCAGTACTTC
CAWSLPRTSGSHEQYF
>few|TRBV6-1|19|TRBJ2-1|TRBD2
TGTGCCAGCAGTGAACTAGGACTAGCGGGCTCCCACTACTACAATGAGCAGTTCTTC
CASSELGLAGSHYYNEQFF
>few|TRBV12-3/TRBV12-4|14|TRBJ2-7|TRBD1
TGTGCCAGCAGTTTCAGGGGGCTGGCCTACGAGCAGTACTTC
CASSFRGLAYEQYF
>-|TRBV7-2|16|TRBJ2-5|-
TGTGCCAGCAGCTTACCCGCGACCACCCCTGGGGAGACCCAGTACTTC
CASSLPATTPGETQYF
>-|TRBV20-1|13|TRBJ2-7|-
TGCAGTGCTAGGGGATCTCGGGGGTACGAGCAGTACTTC
CSARGSRGYEQYF
>-|TRBV4-3|17|TRBJ2-2|TRBD2
TGCGCCAGCAGCTTTATGATGTCGACTAGCGGGAAAGGGGAGCTGTTTTTT
CASSFMMSTSGKGELFF
>once|TRBV12-3/TRBV12-4|13|TRBJ2-5|-
TGTGCCAGCAGTTTAGCGCCTCCAGAGACCCAGTACTTC
CASSLAPPETQYF
>-|TRBV14|13|TRBJ1-1|-
TGTGCCAGCAGCCAAACCCGGAACACTGAAGCTTTCTTT
CASSQTRNTEAFF
>few|TRBV9|14|TRBJ1-5|-
TGTGCCAGCAGCGTAGGGCTGAGCAATCAGCCCCAGCATTTT
CASSVGLSNQPQHF
>few|TRBV6-2/TRBV6-3|14|TRBJ2-5|-
TGTGCCAGCAGTCTGCAGGGTCTGAGTGAGACCCAGTACTTC
CASSLQGLSETQYF
>-|TRBV6-1|13|TRBJ1-2|-
TGTGCCAGCGGACCGGGACGGAACTATGGCTACACCTTC
CASGPGRNYGYTF
>-|TRBV28|15|TRBJ1-1|-
TGTGCCAGCAGTTCCTACTTTGGGGGGAACACTGAAGCTTTCTTT
CASSSYFGGNTEAFF
>few|TRBV12-3/TRBV12-4|15|TRBJ2-2|-
TGTGCCAGCAGCCGCGGGGCAGGAGAAACCGGGGAGCTGTTTTTT
CASSRGAGETGELFF
>-|TRBV19|17|TRBJ1-2|-
TGTGCCAGTAGTATGGGACTAGGACTCCGTACTAACTATGGCTACACCTTC
CASSMGLGLRTNYGYTF
>-|TRBV9|17|TRBJ1-4|-
TGTGCCAGCAGCGTCTATCAGACGGTTACAACTAATGAAAAACTGTTTTTT
CASSVYQTVTTNEKLFF
>few|TRBV4-3|15|TRBJ1-4|-
TGCGCCAGCAGCCAAGACCCCGGGACTAATGAAAAACTGTTTTTT
CASSQDPGTNEKLFF
>few|TRBV4-1|14|TRBJ2-3|TRBD2
TGCGCCACCTCACTAGCGGGAGAGGAGGGTACGCAGTATTTT
CATSLAGEEGTQYF
>-|TRBV24-1|18|TRBJ2-1|TRBD2
TGTGCCACCAGTGCTCGGACTAGCGGGAGAGGCGCCTACAATGAGCAGTTCTTC
CATSARTSGRGAYNEQFF
>-|TRBV9|13|TRBJ1-1|-
TGTGCCAGCAGCCGGGACAACGACGCTGAAGCTTTCTTT
CASSRDNDAEAFF
>few|TRBV20-1|16|TRBJ2-1|TRBD2
TGCAGTGCTACCATCAAGCGGGAGACGGCCTACAATGAGCAGTTCTTC
CSATIKRETAYNEQFF
>few|TRBV12-3/TRBV12-4|14|TRBJ1-1|-
TGTGCCAGCAGTTCCCCCGTTAGCCACACTGAAGCTTTCTTT
CASSSPVSHTEAFF
>few|TRBV5-8|12|TRBJ2-6|-
TGTGCCAGCAGCATTACATTCAACGTCCTGACTTTC
CASSITFNVLTF
>-|TRBV7-8|17|TRBJ2-1|TRBD2
TGTGCCAGCAGCTCGTTAGCGGGGCAGGGCTCCTACAATGAGCAGTTCTTC
CASSSLAGQGSYNEQFF
>few|TRBV7-3|16|TRBJ2-1|-
TGTGCCAGCAGCCAAAACCGGGACCCAATCTACAATGAGCAGTTCTTC
CASSQNRDPIYNEQFF
>-|TRBV7-2|16|TRBJ1-1|-
TGTGCCAGCAGCTTAACCGGGCCTCAAATGAACACTGAAGCTTTCTTT
CASSLTGPQMNTEAFF
>-|TRBV7-2|15|TRBJ1-2|TRBD1
TGTGCCAGCAGCCCGTGGACAGGGAGAGACTATGGCTACACCTTC
CASSPWTGRDYGYTF
>once|TRBV5-1|15|TRBJ2-1|-
TGCGCCAGCAGCTTGATCTCCAGCGGGCGCAATGAGCAGTTCTTC
CASSLISSGRNEQFF
>few|TRBV20-1|14|TRBJ2-1|TRBD2
TGCAGTGCTGACGACGGGAGGCACTACAATGAGCAGTTCTTC
CSADDGRHYNEQFF
>many|TRBV6-4|13|TRBJ2-3|TRBD2
TGTGCCAGCAGTGCTAGCGGGACAGATACGCAGTATTTT
CASSASGTDTQYF
>few|TRBV20-1|13|TRBJ1-2|TRBD1
TGCAGTGCGAGGGACAGGGGGCTTCAAGGCTACACCTTC
CSARDRGLQGYTF
>few|TRBV6-1|15|TRBJ1-3|-
TGTGCCAGCAGTGCTCTGACGGGAGGGGGAAACACCATATATTTT
CASSALTGGGNTIYF
>-|TRBV5-1|15|TRBJ2-2|TRBD1
TGCGCCAGCAGCGCAGGGGGTACGAACACCGGGGAGCTGTTTTTT
CASSAGGTNTGELFF
>few|TRBV20-1|13|TRBJ1-1|-
TGCAGTGCTTTGGGGCAGGAGGGTCCTGAAGCTTTCTTT
CSALGQEGPEAFF
>once|TRBV5-1|14|TRBJ1-2|-
TGCGCCAGCAGCTTGTTAGGATCTAACTATGGCTACACCTTC
CASSLLGSNYGYTF
>-|TRBV4-3|15|TRBJ2-3|TRBD1
TGCGCCAGCAGCCAAGACGGGACAGCGACAGATACGCAGTATTTT
CASSQDGTATDTQYF
>few|TRBV20-1|15|TRBJ2-1|-
TGCAGTGCCGAAGACTCGGGAGCAGGATACAATGAGCAGTTCTTC
CSAEDSGAGYNEQFF
>few|TRBV20-1|14|TRBJ1-1|-
TGCAGTGCTAGAAAGGGGAGGTTTGGGACTGAAGCTTTCTTT
CSARKGRFGTEAFF
>many|TRBV20-1|14|TRBJ2-2|TRBD2
TGCAGTGCTCAGCGGGGAGAAGTAACCGGGGAGCTGTTTTTT
CSAQRGEVTGELFF
>-|TRBV20-1|15|TRBJ1-6|TRBD1
TGCAGTGCTAGAGTACAGGGGCTAGAGAATTCACCCCTCCACTTT
CSARVQGLENSPLHF
>-|TRBV6-1|14|TRBJ1-5|TRBD1
TGTGCCAGCTTCGACAGGGTGGGCAATCAGCCCCAGCATTTT
CASFDRVGNQPQHF
>few|TRBV7-2|15|TRBJ2-3|TRBD2
TGTGCCACCATGCGGAGCGGGAGGGCCGTAGATACGCAGTATTTT
CATMRSGRAVDTQYF
>-|TRBV28|11|TRBJ2-7|-
TGTGCCAGCAGTTTCGAGACAAGAAGGTACTTC
CASSFETRRYF
>few|TRBV20-1|13|TRBJ2-1|-
TGCAGTGCTAGATTCGGGAGCTCCCATGAGCAGTTCTTC
CSARFGSSHEQFF
>-|TRBV6-2/TRBV6-3|13|TRBJ2-5|-
TGTGCCAGCAGAAAGGGACGAAAAGAGACCCAGTACTTC
CASRKGRKETQYF
>many|TRBV29-1|11|TRBJ2-7|-
TGCAGCGTTTCTCTGGGCTACGAGCAGTACTTC
CSVSLGYEQYF
>-|TRBV6-2/TRBV6-3|14|TRBJ2-2|TRBD1
TGTGCCAGCCGACAGGGGGCGAACACCGGGGAGCTGTTTTTT
CASRQGANTGELFF
>few|TRBV29-1|13|TRBJ1-1|-
TGCAGCGTTGCTGAGGGAACTTACACTGAAGCTTTCTTT
CSVAEGTYTEAFF
>few|TRBV4-3|14|TRBJ1-2|-
TGCGCCAGCAGCCCCGGTGGGGGTGGATATGGCTACACCTTC
CASSPGGGGYGYTF
>many|TRBV7-9|14|TRBJ1-2|-
TGTGCCAGCACTCGTACAGGGAACAACTATGGCTACACCTTC
CASTRTGNNYGYTF
>-|TRBV7-2|14|TRBJ2-7|-
TGTGCCAGCAGCTCATCCCCCGGGATCTACGAGCAGTACTTC
CASSSSPGIYEQYF
>-|TRBV18|13|TRBJ2-5|-
TGTGCCAGCTCACCAAGTCAGTCAGAGACCCAGTACTTC
CASSPSQSETQYF
>few|TRBV18|13|TRBJ2-7|-
TGTGCCAGCTCACCCTTGGTCGACAGGGAGCAGTACTTC
CASSPLVDREQYF
>many|TRBV7-9|14|TRBJ1-6|TRBD1
TGTGCCAGCAGCCGAGCAGGTCCAGGGGGACCCCTCCACTTT
CASSRAGPGGPLHF
>once|TRBV4-1|16|TRBJ1-4|-
TGCGCCAGCAGCCATCTACACAGGGACGTGGAAGAAAAACTGTTTTTT
CASSHLHRDVEEKLFF